This T cell receptor (beta chain) was found in a study of regulatory T cells in long-lasting Graves disease. Study at large: With positive TSH receptor antibodies and over 5 years of antithyroid drugs, Graves' disease was considered persistent.

Study conclusions and caveats: The sample size was small, and this may have reduced accuracy. TCR diversity was lower in persistent Graves' patients (versus newly diagnosed ones).

The time point denotes: persistent/refractory GD, antithyroid drugs over 5 years with positive TRAb. PBMCs provided the RNA from which the TCR library was made. Graves' disease diagnosis was established per American Thyroid Association guidelines. According to the study, TCR beta libraries were built with iRepertoire HTBI primers and CDR3-region Arm-PCR. TCRdb reanalysed the multiplex PCR reads using MiXCR and keeps one entry per CDR3 protein. The sample records a few hundred thousand distinct CDR3 sequences, about 20% being singletons. Per the germline V gene, CDR1 is LGHDT and CDR2 is YNNKEL (reference sequence). Trimming shortened V by 4 bases and J by 5 bases, and 2 bases separated the two germline ends. The CDR3 totals 11 residues. This clonotype came up many times. No antigen is known for it.

The TCR comes from a female donor with Graves disease. Sequences were derived from peripheral blood mononuclear cells (PBMCs), sampled when the disease was refractory, from a patient treated with antithyroid drugs. The chain joins TRBV3-1 to TRBJ2-2; D gene uncertain. CDR3 in amino acids: CASSRTGELFF. The CDR3 DNA reads TGTGCCAGCAGCCGAACCGGGGAGCTGTTTTTT.